This T cell receptor beta chain was sequenced for a study of tumor-infiltrating lymphocytes in oesophageal squamous cell carcinoma. TCRdb re-called the PCR reads with MiXCR, one entry per CDR3 protein. The table shows tens of thousands of distinct CDR3 sequences, with about two fifths occurring only once. This CDR3 has 14 residues. Germline CDR1 reads SEHNR; CDR2 reads FQNEAQ (reference sequence). The gene calls are TRBV7-9 and TRBJ2-3; tentative D call: TRBD2 (6 bases). Matching the DNA end better, TRBJ2-1 makes the J call doubtful. The TCR was taken from a male donor with esophageal squamous cell carcinoma. The sample was esophageal tumor tissue. The CDR3 DNA is TGTGCCAGCAGCTTATCACGACCAGCGGGTGAGCAGTTCTTC. This codes for CASSLSRPAGEQFF.